This is a list of T cell receptor beta chains from one sample in a study of early T cells in non-severe SARS-CoV-2 infection. TCRdb passed the 5' RACE reads through MiXCR, listing each CDR3 protein once. The top ten hold 6.4% of the sample, which has around 70,000 distinct CDR3 sequences, about a tenth seen once. Sequenced material: whole blood. The receptor set was obtained from an adult who was a healthcare worker with PCR-confirmed SARS-CoV-2 infection or an uninfected control (not recorded which). CDR3s include the opening cysteine and the closing phenylalanine or tryptophan. The order of the fields is clone size, V gene, J gene, D gene, CDR3 protein, CDR3 DNA. A D gene is named only where the DNA matches it firmly. Clone size appears in some rows only: once, few, many, or a class for an expanded clone.

clone size: few; V gene: TRBV6-2/TRBV6-3; J gene: TRBJ1-2; D gene: NA; CDR3 protein: CASGETAYGYTF; CDR3 DNA: TGTGCCAGCGGGGAGACAGCTTATGGCTACACCTTC
clone size: NA; V gene: TRBV11-2; J gene: TRBJ2-1; D gene: TRBD1; CDR3 protein: CASSDGTGGYNEQFF; CDR3 DNA: TGTGCCAGCAGCGACGGGACAGGGGGCTACAATGAGCAGTTCTTC
clone size: NA; V gene: TRBV7-3; J gene: TRBJ2-7; D gene: NA; CDR3 protein: CASSPQTRTRVQYF; CDR3 DNA: TGTGCCAGCAGCCCCCAGACTCGCACTAGGGTGCAGTACTTC
clone size: few; V gene: TRBV6-5; J gene: TRBJ2-3; D gene: NA; CDR3 protein: CASSGGRDTQYF; CDR3 DNA: TGTGCCAGCTCTGGGGGAAGGGATACGCAGTATTTT
clone size: NA; V gene: TRBV2; J gene: TRBJ2-7; D gene: TRBD1; CDR3 protein: CASIPGQLYEQYF; CDR3 DNA: TGTGCCAGTATACCGGGACAGCTCTACGAGCAGTACTTC
clone size: many; V gene: TRBV10-1; J gene: TRBJ2-1; D gene: TRBD1; CDR3 protein: CASTGGYNEQFF; CDR3 DNA: TGCGCCAGCACAGGGGGCTACAATGAGCAGTTCTTC
clone size: NA; V gene: TRBV27; J gene: TRBJ2-5; D gene: TRBD1; CDR3 protein: CASSTGTAQETQYF; CDR3 DNA: TGTGCCAGCAGTACCGGGACAGCCCAAGAGACCCAGTACTTC
clone size: many; V gene: TRBV11-1; J gene: TRBJ2-3; D gene: TRBD2; CDR3 protein: CASSLKWAGVVSTDTQYF; CDR3 DNA: TGTGCCAGCAGCTTAAAGTGGGCGGGAGTTGTCTCCACAGATACGCAGTATTTT
clone size: NA; V gene: TRBV10-3; J gene: TRBJ2-7; D gene: TRBD1; CDR3 protein: CAISESRDRVYEQYF; CDR3 DNA: TGTGCCATCAGTGAGTCTAGGGACAGGGTATACGAGCAGTACTTC
clone size: many; V gene: TRBV20-1; J gene: TRBJ2-1; D gene: NA; CDR3 protein: CSARIGIVVEQFF; CDR3 DNA: TGCAGTGCTAGGATCGGGATCGTGGTTGAGCAGTTCTTC
clone size: NA; V gene: TRBV6-6; J gene: TRBJ2-5; D gene: NA; CDR3 protein: CASNYSFGETQYF; CDR3 DNA: TGTGCCAGCAATTACTCTTTTGGGGAGACCCAGTACTTC
clone size: few; V gene: TRBV11-2; J gene: TRBJ2-5; D gene: NA; CDR3 protein: CASSWGDRFQVETQYF; CDR3 DNA: TGTGCCAGCAGCTGGGGTGACAGGTTTCAAGTAGAGACCCAGTACTTC
clone size: few; V gene: TRBV29-1; J gene: TRBJ2-7; D gene: TRBD1; CDR3 protein: CSVEDRGYEQYF; CDR3 DNA: TGCAGCGTTGAGGACAGGGGATACGAGCAGTACTTC
clone size: few; V gene: TRBV3-1; J gene: TRBJ2-6; D gene: NA; CDR3 protein: CATQSGANVLTF; CDR3 DNA: TGTGCCACGCAATCTGGGGCCAACGTCCTGACTTTC
clone size: many; V gene: TRBV19; J gene: TRBJ2-7; D gene: NA; CDR3 protein: CASSGPSYEQYF; CDR3 DNA: TGTGCCAGTAGTGGACCTTCCTACGAGCAGTACTTC
clone size: NA; V gene: TRBV7-9; J gene: TRBJ2-2; D gene: NA; CDR3 protein: CASSPTKLRGTGELFF; CDR3 DNA: TGTGCCAGCAGCCCCACAAAGCTTCGGGGCACCGGGGAGCTGTTTTTT
clone size: NA; V gene: TRBV12-5; J gene: TRBJ1-6; D gene: NA; CDR3 protein: CASGPQSGAFYSPLHF; CDR3 DNA: TGTGCTAGTGGTCCCCAAAGTGGGGCGTTTTATTCACCCCTCCACTTT
clone size: NA; V gene: TRBV4-3; J gene: TRBJ1-2; D gene: NA; CDR3 protein: CASSLSTTANYGYTF; CDR3 DNA: TGCGCCAGCAGCCTATCAACCACAGCTAACTATGGCTACACCTTC
clone size: many; V gene: TRBV4-3; J gene: TRBJ2-1; D gene: NA; CDR3 protein: CASSQEGPAGEQFF; CDR3 DNA: TGCGCCAGCAGCCAAGAAGGTCCGGCGGGCGAGCAGTTCTTC
clone size: NA; V gene: TRBV10-3; J gene: TRBJ2-1; D gene: NA; CDR3 protein: CAISESMADFYNEQFF; CDR3 DNA: TGTGCCATCAGTGAGTCGATGGCGGACTTTTACAATGAGCAGTTCTTC
clone size: many; V gene: TRBV5-4; J gene: TRBJ2-1; D gene: NA; CDR3 protein: CASSLAGGNSYNEQFF; CDR3 DNA: TGTGCCAGCAGCTTGGCCGGGGGAAACTCCTACAATGAGCAGTTCTTC
clone size: NA; V gene: TRBV4-3; J gene: TRBJ1-1; D gene: NA; CDR3 protein: CASSQGGSSTEAFF; CDR3 DNA: TGCGCCAGCAGCCAAGGGGGCAGCTCCACTGAAGCTTTCTTT
clone size: NA; V gene: TRBV11-2; J gene: TRBJ2-4; D gene: NA; CDR3 protein: CASSPILRGKNIQYF; CDR3 DNA: TGTGCCAGCAGCCCCATCTTACGGGGGAAGAACATTCAGTACTTC
clone size: NA; V gene: TRBV7-2; J gene: TRBJ2-3; D gene: NA; CDR3 protein: CASSLESRDTQYF; CDR3 DNA: TGTGCCAGCAGCTTAGAATCGAGAGATACGCAGTATTTT
clone size: few; V gene: TRBV14; J gene: TRBJ1-1; D gene: TRBD1; CDR3 protein: CASSQPGQGGTEAFF; CDR3 DNA: TGTGCCAGCAGCCAACCGGGACAGGGGGGCACTGAAGCTTTCTTT